One T cell receptor beta chain is described in this entry. A read error may produce the germline difference seen at one junction end. This specimen belongs to a study of CD8 T cells in Susac syndrome. An input of about 0.45 to 1 ug of RNA was subjected to reverse transcription using random hexamers. TCRdb re-called the immunoSEQ multiplex PCR reads through MiXCR, storing one row per CDR3 protein. The sample lists around 99,000 distinct CDR3 sequences, roughly 95% occurring once. The sample consisted of CD4+ T cells from PBMCs. The source is a human donor in good health.

CDR3 sequence (DNA): TGTGCCAGCAGATTAGGTCTAGCCGAAGAGACCCAGTACTTC. Amino acids: CASRLGLAEETQYF. The chain employs TRBV11-2 and TRBJ2-5, with a weak D call TRBD2 (5 bases). The germline CDR1 and CDR2 sequences are SGHAT and FQNNGV. CDR3 length equals 14 residues.